Below are 18 T cell receptor beta chains sequenced from a single sample in a study of cytomegalovirus exposure and HLA in healthy donors. PCR was performed using 60 Vbeta and 13 Jbeta primers. Using immunoSEQ multiplex PCR, the repertoire was profiled, and TCRdb retains in-frame clones only, with some absent. The table lists 90,000 to 150,000 clones, under 90% of them singletons. What was sequenced was PBMCs. The source of these receptors is a woman aged 40 to 50 in good health and CMV-seronegative.

J is TRBJ1-4 and V is TRBV28; D is uncertain. CDR3 length: 18 amino acids. Germline CDR1 is MDHEN and CDR2 is SYDVKM. The ends were cut back, 6 bases at V and 5 bases at J, with 25 bases in the middle. The CDR3 DNA is TGTGCCAGCAGCGAGGAAGCAGTGGCAACGAGGAACAATGAAAAACTGTTTTTT. It codes for CASSEEAVATRNNEKLFF.

The V gene is TRBV11-3, the J gene TRBJ2-1; D might be TRBD1 (6 bases). CDR1 SGHNT and CDR2 YENEEA come from the germline V gene. Trimming removed 5 bases from V and 5 bases from J, with 16 bases in between. The CDR3 is 15 amino acids. This chain's CDR3 is CASSQRGTPDNEQFF. The CDR3 DNA reads TGTGCCAGCAGCCAGAGGGGGACGCCGGACAATGAGCAGTTCTTC.

This clone appeared a few times. This chain connects TRBV4-2 to TRBJ1-5; D unresolved. This CDR3 has 17 residues. Trimming took 1 base from V and 2 from J, leaving 15 bases between them. Germline values: CDR1 LGHNA, CDR2 YNFKEQ. CDR3 protein: CASSQVGNNGGNQPQHF. In DNA, the CDR3 is TGTGCCAGCAGCCAAGTAGGGAATAACGGGGGCAATCAGCCCCAGCATTTT.

This chain uses TRBV19 with TRBJ2-3; D perhaps matches TRBD2 (5 bases). Germline V CDR1 and CDR2: LNHDA, SQIVND (reference sequence). The CDR3 totals 14 residues. V lost 10 bases and J lost 0, with 14 bases in between. The CDR3 is CATKAAASTDTQYF. For the CDR3, the DNA is TGTGCCACGAAAGCAGCGGCGAGCACAGATACGCAGTATTTT.

The gene calls are TRBV7-9 and TRBJ2-2, with TRBD2 matching 9 bases. CDR1 and CDR2 from the germline V gene are SEHNR and FQNEAQ (reference sequence). The CDR3 consists of 16 residues. V was pared by 5 bases and J by 6 bases, with 10 bases of the junction left unmatched. CDR3 protein: CASSPSGRREPGELFF. The DNA for the CDR3 is TGTGCCAGCAGCCCCAGCGGGAGGCGGGAGCCCGGGGAGCTGTTTTTT.

This clone has just a few counts. This chain connects TRBV6-1 to TRBJ2-1, with 10 bases lining up with TRBD2. The CDR3 extends over 15 amino acids. Germline V gene data show CDR1 as MNHNS and CDR2 as SASEGT. V dropped 2 bases and J dropped 3; count of bases not matched to a gene: 1. The DNA of the CDR3 is TGTGCCAGCAGTGAAACTAGCGGGGACTACAATGAGCAGTTCTTC. Translation gives CASSETSGDYNEQFF.

CDR3 nucleotides: TGTGCCAGCAGCCAGGCCACAGGGTACGGTACGCAGTATTTT. Translating gives CASSQATGYGTQYF. The chain is built from TRBV4-2 and TRBJ2-3; a weak D match, TRBD1 (6 bases). CDR3 length equals 14 residues. The germline V and J ends were trimmed by 3 bases and 8 bases, with 15 bases remaining between them. CDR1 and CDR2 from the germline V gene are LGHNA and YNFKEQ.

J is TRBJ2-3 and V is TRBV18; D is uncertain. The germline V gene encodes CDR1 KGHSH and CDR2 LQKENI. The CDR3 consists of 16 residues. Trimming took off 0 bases at V and 1 base at J, with 11 bases between the two ends. For the CDR3, the DNA is TGTGCCAGCTCACCACCAAACTGGCAGGGCACAGATACGCAGTATTTT. It translates to CASSPPNWQGTDTQYF.

The genes are TRBV6-5 and TRBJ1-5; D is undetermined. The CDR3 spans 15 residues. Per the germline V gene, CDR1 is MNHEY and CDR2 is SVGAGI. Trimming cost V 6 bases and J 0 bases, with 12 bases left between them. This chain's CDR3 is CASSQLPNSNQPQHF. The CDR3 coding sequence is TGTGCCAGCAGCCAACTGCCGAATAGCAATCAGCCCCAGCATTTT.

The chain has TRBV25-1 and TRBJ1-2; D call uncertain. The ends were cut back, 4 bases at V and 6 bases at J, with 15 bases in the middle. Germline-derived CDR1 and CDR2 are MGHDK and SYGVNS. The CDR3 length is 14 residues. The CDR3, as DNA: TGTGCCAGCAGTGCGCGACCTAGCCTTGATGGCTACACCTTC. This encodes CASSARPSLDGYTF.

The V call is TRBV18, the J call TRBJ2-1; 10 bases fit TRBD1. The CDR3 totals 15 residues. V shed 3 bases, J shed 6 bases, and the junction held 5 bases outside the gene matches. Germline values: CDR1 KGHSH, CDR2 LQKENI. The CDR3 sequence is CASSPLRTGGNEQFF. The CDR3 coding sequence is TGTGCCAGCTCACCTCTTCGGACAGGGGGCAATGAGCAGTTCTTC.

This clone has more than one count but fewer than ten. The chain links TRBV4-1 to TRBJ2-2; 7 nucleotides align to TRBD1. From germline, CDR1 is MGHRA and CDR2 YSYEKL. The CDR3 contains 15 residues. The V and J ends lost 3 bases and 3 bases, in that order; junction bases with no gene match: 4. CDR3 residues: CASSHTGADTGELFF. The CDR3 nucleotides are TGCGCCAGCAGCCACACAGGGGCTGACACCGGGGAGCTGTTTTTT.

The genes are TRBV6-6 and TRBJ1-1; the D gene is possibly TRBD1 (6 bases). CDR1 is MNHNY and CDR2 is SVGAGI in the germline V gene (reference sequence). The CDR3 loop spans 14 amino acids. V was cut by 6 bases and J by 6 bases, with 17 bases left in between. CDR3 coding DNA: TGTGCCAGCAGACCGGACAGTTTTCGTTCTGAAGCTTTCTTT. Translated, it gives CASRPDSFRSEAFF.

Concerning this clone: The conserved phenylalanine or tryptophan is not found at the CDR3 terminus, so this likely reflects a read error. The gene calls are TRBV7-2 and TRBJ1-2; D possibly corresponds to TRBD1 (6 bases). In germline, CDR1 is SGHTA, CDR2 FQGNSA. This CDR3 has 14 residues. V gave up 0 bases and J gave up 7 bases, with 12 bases separating them. The CDR3 nucleotides are TGTGCCAGCAGCTTAGCGAGTACAGGGTCTGGCTACACCTCC. It encodes CASSLASTGSGYTS.

This chain links TRBV10-3 with TRBJ2-5; TRBD2 matches 12 bases. In germline, CDR1 is ENHRY, CDR2 SYGVKD. The ends lost 6 bases at V and 4 bases at J; junction bases unmatched: 9. The CDR3 has 16 amino acids. As DNA, the CDR3 is TGTGCCATCAGCGCTAGACTAGCGGGAGCCCTAGAGACCCAGTACTTC. Translating gives CAISARLAGALETQYF.

V is TRBV5-4 and J is TRBJ1-2, with D perhaps matching TRBD1 (6 bases). Germline V gives CDR1 SGHNT, CDR2 YYREEE (reference sequence). This CDR3 has 14 residues. The V end was cut by 0 bases, the J end by 7 bases, with 13 bases between. As DNA, the CDR3 is TGTGCCAGCAGCTTGGTTGACAGGATAGGTGGCTACACCTTC. Its translation: CASSLVDRIGGYTF.

This rearrangement joins TRBV2 to TRBJ1-3; tentatively, D is TRBD1 (6 bases). Trimming removed 2 bases from V and 0 bases from J, with 8 bases in between. The CDR3 spans 15 residues. CDR1 is SNHLY and CDR2 is FYNNEI in the germline V gene. CDR3 DNA: TGTGCCAGCAGTGAACAGGGGCACTCTGGAAACACCATATATTTT. It is translated as CASSEQGHSGNTIYF. Full variable domain (rest looked up from reference TRBV2 and TRBJ1-3): EPEVTQTPSHQVTQMGQEVILRCVPISNHLYFYWYRQILGQKVEFLVSFYNNEISEKSEIFDDQFSVERPDGSNFTLKIRSTKLEDSAMYFCASSEQGHSGNTIYFGEGSWLTVV.

The V gene is TRBV6-4, the J gene TRBJ2-3, with a possible D match to TRBD2 (6 bases). Per the germline V gene, CDR1 is MRHNA and CDR2 is SNTAGT. Trimming took 3 bases from V and 0 from J, leaving 10 bases between them. CDR3 length: 15 residues. CDR3: CASSELADSTDTQYF. The CDR3 region has the DNA TGTGCCAGCAGTGAACTAGCAGATAGCACAGATACGCAGTATTTT.